This is a list of T cell receptor beta chains from one sample in a study of blood T cell repertoires in COVID-19. Only in-frame clones appear in the TCRdb table, and some are missing; sequencing was by immunoSEQ multiplex PCR. This sample carries about 200,000 clones, 86% of them seen once, and the ten largest clones take 5% to 7%. Sequenced input: PBMCs or T cells enriched from blood (not recorded which). These receptors all stem from a man aged 35-49 years with acute COVID-19. Both conserved end residues are part of each CDR3. The D gene is left open where the match is weak. Clone size is given for some rows only: seen once, a few or many times, or a class if the clone is expanded.

j_gene: TRBJ1-1
d_gene: -
v_gene: TRBV11-2
abundance: -
CDR3aa: CASSLARVLSEAFF
CDR3nt: TGTGCCAGCAGCTTAGCGAGGGTCCTCTCTGAAGCTTTCTTT

j_gene: TRBJ2-3
d_gene: TRBD2
v_gene: TRBV25-1
abundance: -
CDR3aa: CASRGGDGTDTQYF
CDR3nt: TGTGCCAGCCGGGGAGGGGACGGCACAGATACGCAGTATTTT

j_gene: TRBJ2-3
d_gene: -
v_gene: TRBV30
abundance: -
CDR3aa: CAWKTAGTPRTDTQYF
CDR3nt: TGTGCCTGGAAAACGGCGGGAACACCCCGCACAGATACGCAGTATTTT

j_gene: TRBJ1-1
d_gene: -
v_gene: TRBV25-1
abundance: -
CDR3aa: CASTQGAGRTEAFF
CDR3nt: TGTGCCAGCACCCAAGGGGCGGGGCGGACTGAAGCTTTCTTT

j_gene: TRBJ1-3
d_gene: TRBD1
v_gene: TRBV10-1
abundance: few
CDR3aa: CASSAGQAGNTIYF
CDR3nt: TGCGCCAGCAGTGCTGGACAGGCTGGAAACACCATATATTTT

j_gene: TRBJ2-2
d_gene: TRBD1
v_gene: TRBV9
abundance: -
CDR3aa: CASSWSGQPNTGELFF
CDR3nt: TGTGCCAGCAGCTGGTCGGGACAGCCGAACACCGGGGAGCTGTTTTTT

j_gene: TRBJ1-6
d_gene: -
v_gene: TRBV4-3
abundance: -
CDR3aa: CASSQGVRGPASPLHF
CDR3nt: TGCGCCAGCAGCCAAGGGGTCAGGGGTCCGGCATCACCCCTCCACTTT

j_gene: TRBJ2-1
d_gene: TRBD2
v_gene: TRBV5-5
abundance: -
CDR3aa: CASSPQRDPTYNEQFF
CDR3nt: TGTGCCAGCAGCCCCCAGCGGGACCCTACCTACAATGAGCAGTTCTTC

j_gene: TRBJ2-3
d_gene: -
v_gene: TRBV6-2/TRBV6-3
abundance: -
CDR3aa: CASSFGQGKGLATDTQYF
CDR3nt: TGTGCCAGCAGTTTCGGACAGGGAAAGGGACTAGCAACAGATACGCAGTATTTT

j_gene: TRBJ1-5
d_gene: -
v_gene: TRBV30
abundance: -
CDR3aa: CAWSLGGGYQPQHF
CDR3nt: TGTGCCTGGAGTCTAGGGGGGGGATATCAGCCCCAGCATTTT

j_gene: TRBJ2-7
d_gene: -
v_gene: TRBV27
abundance: -
CDR3aa: CASSPKGGYEQYF
CDR3nt: TGTGCCAGCAGTCCGAAGGGGGGGTACGAGCAGTACTTC

j_gene: TRBJ1-4
d_gene: TRBD1
v_gene: TRBV3-1/TRBV3-2
abundance: once
CDR3aa: CASSRTGGSNEKLFF
CDR3nt: TGTGCCAGCAGCCGGACAGGGGGCTCGAATGAAAAACTGTTTTTT

j_gene: TRBJ2-3
d_gene: -
v_gene: TRBV9
abundance: -
CDR3aa: CASSDYTTRTDTQYF
CDR3nt: TGTGCCAGCAGCGACTACACAACCCGGACAGATACGCAGTATTTT

j_gene: TRBJ2-3
d_gene: TRBD1
v_gene: TRBV5-4
abundance: -
CDR3aa: CASSGGTGSDTQYF
CDR3nt: TGTGCCAGCAGCGGAGGGACAGGGTCAGATACGCAGTATTTT

j_gene: TRBJ1-2
d_gene: TRBD1
v_gene: TRBV27
abundance: -
CDR3aa: CASSSTGFNYGYTF
CDR3nt: TGTGCCAGCAGTTCGACAGGGTTTAACTATGGCTACACCTTC

j_gene: TRBJ2-6
d_gene: -
v_gene: TRBV3-1/TRBV3-2
abundance: -
CDR3aa: CASSQDRAGLSGANVLTF
CDR3nt: TGTGCCAGCAGCCAAGATAGGGCGGGTCTCTCTGGGGCCAACGTCCTGACTTTC

j_gene: TRBJ2-1
d_gene: TRBD1
v_gene: TRBV4-3
abundance: -
CDR3aa: CASSVAGQVYNEQFF
CDR3nt: TGCGCCAGCAGCGTGGCGGGACAGGTCTACAATGAGCAGTTCTTC

j_gene: TRBJ1-2
d_gene: -
v_gene: TRBV12-3/TRBV12-4
abundance: -
CDR3aa: CASSLYLGLYF
CDR3nt: TGTGCCAGCAGCCTATACCTGGGGCTATATTTC

j_gene: TRBJ1-2
d_gene: -
v_gene: TRBV29-1
abundance: -
CDR3aa: CSVGAQALGYTF
CDR3nt: TGCAGCGTTGGGGCCCAAGCTCTCGGCTACACCTTC

j_gene: TRBJ1-5
d_gene: TRBD1
v_gene: TRBV28
abundance: -
CDR3aa: CAGHKQGAGQPQHF
CDR3nt: TGTGCCGGGCACAAACAGGGGGCGGGACAGCCCCAGCATTTT

j_gene: TRBJ2-1
d_gene: TRBD2
v_gene: TRBV3-1/TRBV3-2
abundance: -
CDR3aa: CASSHLGAGGNNEQFF
CDR3nt: TGTGCCAGCAGCCATTTAGGAGCGGGAGGAAACAATGAGCAGTTCTTC

j_gene: TRBJ1-1
d_gene: -
v_gene: TRBV29-1
abundance: -
CDR3aa: CSVEAGSGVTEAFF
CDR3nt: TGCAGCGTTGAAGCGGGATCAGGGGTCACTGAAGCTTTCTTT

j_gene: TRBJ2-3
d_gene: -
v_gene: TRBV10-3
abundance: -
CDR3aa: CATTPGSRTDTQYF
CDR3nt: TGTGCCACCACGCCGGGTAGCCGCACAGATACGCAGTATTTT

j_gene: TRBJ1-5
d_gene: TRBD1
v_gene: TRBV9
abundance: -
CDR3aa: CASSAGTGGGQPQHF
CDR3nt: TGTGCCAGCAGCGCCGGGACAGGGGGCGGCCAGCCCCAGCATTTT

j_gene: TRBJ2-7
d_gene: TRBD1
v_gene: TRBV7-2
abundance: once
CDR3aa: CASSLVGTGGGNEQYF
CDR3nt: TGTGCCAGCAGCTTAGTGGGGACAGGGGGCGGGAACGAGCAGTACTTC

j_gene: TRBJ2-3
d_gene: -
v_gene: TRBV7-8
abundance: -
CDR3aa: CASSFLRTDTQYF
CDR3nt: TGTGCCAGCAGCTTTCTGCGGACAGATACGCAGTATTTT

j_gene: TRBJ1-1
d_gene: TRBD1
v_gene: TRBV12-3/TRBV12-4
abundance: -
CDR3aa: CASTPSGGPQAFF
CDR3nt: TGTGCCAGCACCCCGTCAGGGGGCCCCCAAGCTTTCTTT

j_gene: TRBJ2-2
d_gene: -
v_gene: TRBV19
abundance: -
CDR3aa: CASGGGAAGELFF
CDR3nt: TGTGCCAGCGGTGGGGGGGCGGCCGGGGAGCTGTTTTTT